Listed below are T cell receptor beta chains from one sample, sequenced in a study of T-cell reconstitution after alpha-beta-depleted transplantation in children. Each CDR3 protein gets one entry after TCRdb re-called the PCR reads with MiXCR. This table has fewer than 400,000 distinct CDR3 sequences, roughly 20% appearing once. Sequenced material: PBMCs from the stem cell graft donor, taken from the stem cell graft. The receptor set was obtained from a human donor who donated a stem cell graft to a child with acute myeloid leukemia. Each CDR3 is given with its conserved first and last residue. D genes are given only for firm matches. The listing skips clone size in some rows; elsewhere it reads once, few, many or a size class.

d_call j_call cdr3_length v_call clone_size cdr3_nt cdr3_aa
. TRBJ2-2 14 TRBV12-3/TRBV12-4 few TGTGCCAGCAGTTTGCTAGCTAGTTACGGGGAGCTGTTTTTT CASSLLASYGELFF
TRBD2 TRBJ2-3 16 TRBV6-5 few TGTGCCAGCAGTTTCCCGGAGCGGGAGGGGGTAGATACGCAGTATTTT CASSFPEREGVDTQYF
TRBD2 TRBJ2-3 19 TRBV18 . TGTGCCAGCTCGTACGCCTCTGGACTAGCGGGAGGCGCTACAGATACGCAGTATTTT CASSYASGLAGGATDTQYF
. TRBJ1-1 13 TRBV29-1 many TGCAGCGTTGAACGGGTTTTGTTGCCTGAAGCTTTCTTT CSVERVLLPEAFF
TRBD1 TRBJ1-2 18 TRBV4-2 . TGTGCCAGCAGCCAACCTAGGACAGGAAGGGTAGCTAACTATGGCTACACCTTC CASSQPRTGRVANYGYTF
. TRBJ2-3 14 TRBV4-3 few TGCGCCAGCAGCCAGGGCGGCACGGGAGATACGCAGTATTTT CASSQGGTGDTQYF
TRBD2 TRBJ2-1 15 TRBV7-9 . TGTGCCAGCAGCCCCCACCGGGGGGGAATCAATGAGCAGTTCTTC CASSPHRGGINEQFF
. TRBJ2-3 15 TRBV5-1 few TGCGCCAGCAGCTTGGACGCCAGGCCCACAGATACGCAGTATTTT CASSLDARPTDTQYF
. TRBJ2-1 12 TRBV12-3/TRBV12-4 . TGTGCCAGCAGTTTACGGCCTCAGAGGCAGTTCTTC CASSLRPQRQFF
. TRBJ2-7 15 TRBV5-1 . TGCGCCAGCAGCTTGGCCCTCAACAGGGACTACGAGCAGTACTTC CASSLALNRDYEQYF
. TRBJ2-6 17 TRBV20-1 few TGCAGTGCTAGAGAAGGCAGGTATCACTCTGGGGCCAACGTCCTGACTTTC CSAREGRYHSGANVLTF
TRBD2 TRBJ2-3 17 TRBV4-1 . TGCGCCAGCAGCCACCGTGGACTAGCTTCAGGCACAGATACGCAGTATTTT CASSHRGLASGTDTQYF
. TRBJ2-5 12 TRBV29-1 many TGCAGCGTTGACGGGCAGCAAGAGACCCAGTACTTC CSVDGQQETQYF
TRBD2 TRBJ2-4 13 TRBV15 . TGTGCCACCAGCCTTAGCGGGAAGGACATTCAGTACTTC CATSLSGKDIQYF
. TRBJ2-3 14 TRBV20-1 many TGCAGTGCTCCATATACGAGTGGGGGTAAAGGGCAGTATTTT CSAPYTSGGKGQYF
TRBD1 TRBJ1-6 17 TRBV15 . TGTGCCACCAGCAGGGGCTTAGGGGACAGGCCTAATTCACCCCTCCACTTT CATSRGLGDRPNSPLHF
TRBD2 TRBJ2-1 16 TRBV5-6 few TGTGCCAGCAGCTTGGAAGTGACTAGCTGGGTTAATGAGCAGTTCTTC CASSLEVTSWVNEQFF
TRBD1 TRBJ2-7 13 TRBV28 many TGTGCCAGCAGTAGGGGACAGTCCTACGAGCAGTACTTC CASSRGQSYEQYF
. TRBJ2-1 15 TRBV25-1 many TGTGCCAGCGGGGACCCAACGAGCTCCTACAATGAGCAGTTCTTC CASGDPTSSYNEQFF
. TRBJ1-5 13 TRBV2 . TGTGCCAGCGGGACACTTAGCAATCAGCCCCAGCATTTT CASGTLSNQPQHF
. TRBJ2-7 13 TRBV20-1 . TGCAGTGCCCCCCGAGGGTCAGCCTACGAGCAGTACTTC CSAPRGSAYEQYF
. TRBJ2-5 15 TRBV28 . TGTGCCAGCAGTTCCCCCTCGGAGTCGGGGGAGACCCAGTACTTC CASSSPSESGETQYF
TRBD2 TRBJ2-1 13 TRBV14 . TGTGCCAGCAGCCCAATAGCGGGCGATGAGCAGTTCTTC CASSPIAGDEQFF
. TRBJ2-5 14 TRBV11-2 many TGTGCCAGCAGCTTAGGACGGTACCAAGAGACCCAGTACTTC CASSLGRYQETQYF
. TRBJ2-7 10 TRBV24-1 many TGTGCCACCAGGGGCTACGAGCAGTACTTC CATRGYEQYF
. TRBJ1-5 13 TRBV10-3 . TGTGCCATCACCGGGGGAGGCAATCAGCCCCAGCATTTT CAITGGGNQPQHF
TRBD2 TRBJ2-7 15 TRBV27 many TGTGCCAGCAGTATTACTAGCGGGAGATTCCACGAGCAGTACTTC CASSITSGRFHEQYF
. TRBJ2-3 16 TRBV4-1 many TGCGCCAGCCAGAGGGACAATGCCTTTAGCACAGATACGCAGTATTTT CASQRDNAFSTDTQYF
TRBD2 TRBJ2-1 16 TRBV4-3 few TGCGCCAGCAGCCAAGAGTGGCTAGCGGGAGTTCGAGAGCAGTTCTTC CASSQEWLAGVREQFF
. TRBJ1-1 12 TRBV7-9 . TGTGCCAGCAGCCCGAGTGGCACTGAAGCTTTCTTT CASSPSGTEAFF
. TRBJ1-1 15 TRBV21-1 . TGTGCCAGCAGCAAAGAAAGTCAGGGGAACACTGAAGCTTTCTTT CASSKESQGNTEAFF
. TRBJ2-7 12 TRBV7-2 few TGTGCCAGCAGCAGCAGGGATCACGAGCAGTACTTC CASSSRDHEQYF
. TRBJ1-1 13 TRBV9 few TGTGCCAGCACCCCCAGGTCGAACACTGAAGCTTTCTTT CASTPRSNTEAFF
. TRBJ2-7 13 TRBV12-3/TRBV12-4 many TGTGCCAGCAGTCCCCCAGTCTCCTACGAGCAGTACTTC CASSPPVSYEQYF
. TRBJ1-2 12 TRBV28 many TGTGCCAGCAGTTTGAGGGCCTATGGCTACACCTTC CASSLRAYGYTF
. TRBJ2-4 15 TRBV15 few TGTGCCACCAGCAGAGATCGGGGGTCGGGCAACATTCAGTACTTC CATSRDRGSGNIQYF
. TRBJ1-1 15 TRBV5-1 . TGCGCCAGCAGCTTGGTTGGCCCCCGGAACACTGAAGCTTTCTTT CASSLVGPRNTEAFF
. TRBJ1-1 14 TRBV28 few TGTGCCAGCAGTCCCTATCAGGGAGGCTCTGAAGCTTTCTTT CASSPYQGGSEAFF
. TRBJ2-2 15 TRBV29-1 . TGCAGCGTTGAAGGTGTTGGACGAGTGGACGGGGAGCTGTTTTTT CSVEGVGRVDGELFF
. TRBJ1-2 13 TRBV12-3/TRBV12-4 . TGTGCCAGCACTCCCCAGATTAACTATGGCTACACCTTC CASTPQINYGYTF
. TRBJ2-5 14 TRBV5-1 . TGCGCCAGCGGGAGCGCCGACCAAGGCGAGACCCAGTACTTC CASGSADQGETQYF
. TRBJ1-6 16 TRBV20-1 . TGCAGTGCTAGAGATGGGGGGAGCTCCTATAATTCACCCCTCCACTTT CSARDGGSSYNSPLHF
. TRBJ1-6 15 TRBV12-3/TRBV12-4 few TGTGCCAGCACCCATGGGCGGGGTAGTAATTCACCCCTCCACTTT CASTHGRGSNSPLHF
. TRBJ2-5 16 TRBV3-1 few TGTGCCAGCAGCCAAGAGTACCTTGGGTTAAATCAGACCCAGTACTTC CASSQEYLGLNQTQYF
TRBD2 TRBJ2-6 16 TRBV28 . TGTGCCAGCAGGGGTAGCGGGAGTTCTGGGGCCAACGTCCTGACTTTC CASRGSGSSGANVLTF
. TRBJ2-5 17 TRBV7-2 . TGTGCCAGCAGCTTAAGGACTGGCAACCGACACCAAGAGACCCAGTACTTC CASSLRTGNRHQETQYF
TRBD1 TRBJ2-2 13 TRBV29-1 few TGCAGCGGGACAGGGGGCGGAACCGGGGAGCTGTTTTTT CSGTGGGTGELFF
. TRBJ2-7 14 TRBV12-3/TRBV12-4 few TGTGCCAGCAGTCCGTCCGTCGGCCCAGAGGAGCAGTACTTC CASSPSVGPEEQYF
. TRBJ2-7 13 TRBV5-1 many TGCGCCAGCAGCTTGGGGTCAGCCTACGAGCAGTACTTC CASSLGSAYEQYF
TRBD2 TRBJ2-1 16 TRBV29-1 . TGCAGCGTTGGGGTGGGGCTAGCGGGAAACAGGAATGAGCAGTTCTTC CSVGVGLAGNRNEQFF
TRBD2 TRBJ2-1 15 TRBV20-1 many TGCAGTGCGAGGACGACTAGCGGGAGTCTCAATGAGCAGTTCTTC CSARTTSGSLNEQFF
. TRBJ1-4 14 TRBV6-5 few TGTGCCAGCAGGACCAGGGTAACTAATGAAAAACTGTTTTTT CASRTRVTNEKLFF
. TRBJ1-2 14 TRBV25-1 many TGTGCCAGCAGTGACACAGGCAGGGTCTATGGCTACACCTTC CASSDTGRVYGYTF